This T cell receptor beta chain was retrieved from a study of CD8+ T cells in alopecia areata. Study information: Among treated patients, severity was scored by affected scalp area percentage.

Study results and limitations: Compared with mice, patients displayed less clear TCR sharing, possibly for HLA-related reasons. Lesional tissue from the scalp (especially in alopecia totalis/universalis) showed higher clonality than normal scalp.

Once RNA had been extracted, it was reverse transcribed into cDNA to act as the sequencing template. Assay used: immunoSEQ multiplex PCR; TCRdb lists only in-frame clones, some missing. Seen here are approximately 300,000 clones, roughly 50% observed once, and the top ten hold over 1.5%. This clone has just a few counts. Its antigen is not identified. Documented treatment: oral pan-JAK inhibitor, 5-10 mg twice daily. Per germline, CDR1 MNHNY and CDR2 SVGAGI (reference sequence). Trimming stripped 0 bases from V and 5 bases from J, with 10 bases between. The CDR3 runs 14 residues. Sequenced here: CD4+ T cells sorted from blood, sampled at week 24, from a patient treated with tofacitinib. This TCR derives from a human donor with alopecia areata. V usage is TRBV6-6 and J usage is TRBJ2-5, with D perhaps matching TRBD1 (6 bases). CDR3 DNA sequence: TGTGCCAGCAGTTACTCGGACAGACCGGAGACCCAGTACTTC. Translated: CASSYSDRPETQYF.